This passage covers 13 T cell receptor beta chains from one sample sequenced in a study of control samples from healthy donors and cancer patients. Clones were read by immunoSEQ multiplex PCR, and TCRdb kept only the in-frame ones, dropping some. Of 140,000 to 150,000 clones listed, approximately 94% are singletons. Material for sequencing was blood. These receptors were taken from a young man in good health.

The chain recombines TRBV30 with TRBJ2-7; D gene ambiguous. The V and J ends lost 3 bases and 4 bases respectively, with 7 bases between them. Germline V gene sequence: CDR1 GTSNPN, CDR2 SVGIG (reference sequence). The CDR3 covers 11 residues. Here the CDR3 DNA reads TGTGCCTGGAGGTCAGTGTACGAGCAGTACTTC. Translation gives CAWRSVYEQYF.

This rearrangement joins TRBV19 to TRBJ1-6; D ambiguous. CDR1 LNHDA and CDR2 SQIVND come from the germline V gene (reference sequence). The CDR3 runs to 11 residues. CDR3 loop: CASGSNSPLHF. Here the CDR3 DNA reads TGTGCTTCGGGTTCCAATTCACCCCTCCACTTT.

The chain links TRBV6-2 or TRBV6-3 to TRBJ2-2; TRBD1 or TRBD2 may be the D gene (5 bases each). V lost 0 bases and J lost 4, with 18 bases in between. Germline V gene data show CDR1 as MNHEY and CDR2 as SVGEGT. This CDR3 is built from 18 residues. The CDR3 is CASSYSRGSVSPTGELFF. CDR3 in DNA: TGTGCCAGCAGTTACTCGAGGGGCAGCGTTTCCCCCACCGGGGAGCTGTTTTTT.

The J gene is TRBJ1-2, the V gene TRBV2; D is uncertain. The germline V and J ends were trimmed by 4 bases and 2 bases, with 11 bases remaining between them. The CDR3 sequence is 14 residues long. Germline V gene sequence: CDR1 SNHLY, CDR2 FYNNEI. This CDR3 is CASSGGDSNYGYTF. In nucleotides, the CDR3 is TGTGCCAGCAGTGGAGGCGATTCCAACTATGGCTACACCTTC.

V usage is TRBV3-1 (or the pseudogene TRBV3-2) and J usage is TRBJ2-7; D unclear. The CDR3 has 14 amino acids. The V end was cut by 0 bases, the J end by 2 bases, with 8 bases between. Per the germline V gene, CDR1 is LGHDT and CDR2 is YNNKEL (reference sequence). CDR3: CASSQDPAPYEQYF. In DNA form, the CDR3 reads TGTGCCAGCAGCCAAGATCCCGCCCCCTACGAGCAGTACTTC.

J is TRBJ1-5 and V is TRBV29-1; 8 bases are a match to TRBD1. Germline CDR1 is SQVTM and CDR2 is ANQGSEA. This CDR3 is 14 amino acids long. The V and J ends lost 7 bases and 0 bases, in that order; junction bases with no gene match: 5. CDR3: CSDSDRASNQPQHF. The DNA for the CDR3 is TGCAGCGACTCGGACAGGGCTAGCAATCAGCCCCAGCATTTT.

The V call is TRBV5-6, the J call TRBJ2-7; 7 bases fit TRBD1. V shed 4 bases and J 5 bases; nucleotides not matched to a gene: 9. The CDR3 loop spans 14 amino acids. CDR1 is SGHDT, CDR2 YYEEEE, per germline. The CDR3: CASSRRQGAHEQYF. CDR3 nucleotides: TGTGCCAGCAGCCGTAGACAGGGAGCCCACGAGCAGTACTTC.

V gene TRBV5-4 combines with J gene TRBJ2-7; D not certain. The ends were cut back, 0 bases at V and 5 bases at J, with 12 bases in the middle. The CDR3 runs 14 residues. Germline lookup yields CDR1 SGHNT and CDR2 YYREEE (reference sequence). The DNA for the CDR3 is TGTGCCAGCAGCTTGGGGCAGGCTCTACACGAGCAGTACTTC. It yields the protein CASSLGQALHEQYF.

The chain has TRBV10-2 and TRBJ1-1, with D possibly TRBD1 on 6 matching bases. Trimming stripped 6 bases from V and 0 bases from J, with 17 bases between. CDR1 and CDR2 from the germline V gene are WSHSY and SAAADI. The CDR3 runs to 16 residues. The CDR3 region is CASRRGAGVVNTEAFF. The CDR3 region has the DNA TGCGCCAGCAGGAGGGGGGCAGGGGTAGTGAACACTGAAGCTTTCTTT.

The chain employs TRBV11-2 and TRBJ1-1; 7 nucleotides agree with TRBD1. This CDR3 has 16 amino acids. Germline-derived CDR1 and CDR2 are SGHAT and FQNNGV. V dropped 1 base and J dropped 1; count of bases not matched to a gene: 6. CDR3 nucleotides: TGTGCCAGCAGCTTAGGGAAAACAGGGGAGAACACTGAAGCTTTCTTT. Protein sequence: CASSLGKTGENTEAFF.

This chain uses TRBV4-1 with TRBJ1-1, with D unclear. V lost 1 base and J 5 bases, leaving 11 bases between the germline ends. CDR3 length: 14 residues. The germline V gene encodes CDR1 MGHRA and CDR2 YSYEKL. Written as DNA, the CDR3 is TGCGCCAGCAGCCAAGCGGATCGGGGAACTGAAGCTTTCTTT. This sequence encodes CASSQADRGTEAFF.

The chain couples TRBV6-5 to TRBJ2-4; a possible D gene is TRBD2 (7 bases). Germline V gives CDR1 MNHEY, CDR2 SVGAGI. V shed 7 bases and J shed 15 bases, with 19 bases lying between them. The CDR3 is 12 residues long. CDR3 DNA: TGTGCCAGCACAACGGGGCGGGGGCGCTGGTACTTC. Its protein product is CASTTGRGRWYF.

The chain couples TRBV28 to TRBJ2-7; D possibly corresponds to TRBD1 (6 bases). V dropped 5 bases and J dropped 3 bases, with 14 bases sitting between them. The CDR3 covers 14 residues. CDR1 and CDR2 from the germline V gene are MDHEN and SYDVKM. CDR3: CASSPLQGSYEQYF. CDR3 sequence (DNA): TGTGCCAGCAGTCCCCTCCAGGGGAGCTACGAGCAGTACTTC.